This is a list of T cell receptor beta chains from one sample in a study of post-analysis software for immune sequencing data. Via MiXCR, TCRdb re-called the PCR reads, giving one row per CDR3 protein. The sample holds more than 350,000 distinct CDR3 sequences, 39% seen once. Sequencing was performed on blood. These receptors were collected from a girl aged 2 to 10 with multiple sclerosis. CDR3s include the opening cysteine and the closing phenylalanine or tryptophan. D genes are given only for firm matches. Size values are once, few and many counts, or a class for expanded clones, and some rows have none.

d_call	v_call	clone_size	j_call	cdr3_aa	cdr3_nt
TRBD2	TRBV4-3	-	TRBJ2-4	CASSQDGGRQTKNIQYF	TGCGCCAGCAGCCAAGATGGCGGGAGGCAGACCAAAAACATTCAGTACTTC
TRBD1	TRBV5-1	-	TRBJ2-4	CASSSDRLPNIQYF	TGCGCCAGCAGCTCGGACAGGTTGCCAAACATTCAGTACTTC
-	TRBV20-1	-	TRBJ2-3	CSAPLIGVADTQYF	TGCAGTGCTCCGCTGATCGGCGTGGCAGATACGCAGTATTTT
-	TRBV5-8	few	TRBJ1-2	CASSLASLTVYTF	TGTGCCAGCAGCTTGGCCAGCCTAACGGTCTACACCTTC
TRBD2	TRBV28	-	TRBJ2-1	CASSFAGGYNEQFF	TGTGCCAGCAGTTTCGCGGGAGGCTACAATGAGCAGTTCTTC
TRBD2	TRBV10-3	-	TRBJ2-5	CAISESGGKETQYF	TGTGCCATCAGTGAGTCGGGAGGGAAAGAGACCCAGTACTTC
TRBD2	TRBV7-2	-	TRBJ2-1	CASSFRLADTYNEQFF	TGTGCCAGCAGCTTTCGACTAGCGGATACCTACAATGAGCAGTTCTTC
-	TRBV28	-	TRBJ2-1	CASRLPLLSTEQFF	TGTGCCAGTAGATTACCTCTCCTCTCTACGGAGCAGTTCTTC
-	TRBV7-2	many	TRBJ2-5	CASSLAGVRQETQYF	TGTGCCAGCAGCTTAGCTGGTGTCAGACAAGAGACCCAGTACTTC
TRBD1	TRBV6-5	few	TRBJ1-2	CASSYSSRGNYGYTF	TGTGCCAGCAGTTACTCGTCCAGGGGGAACTATGGCTACACCTTC
-	TRBV10-3	-	TRBJ2-7	CAISELGGGGYEQYF	TGTGCCATCAGTGAGTTGGGAGGTGGGGGCTACGAGCAGTACTTC
TRBD1	TRBV7-6	few	TRBJ1-5	CASSLRTGPSNQPQHF	TGTGCCAGCAGCCTACGGACAGGCCCTAGCAATCAGCCCCAGCATTTT
-	TRBV20-1	few	TRBJ2-7	CSARGNSLDEYEQYF	TGCAGTGCTAGGGGGAACTCCCTCGATGAGTACGAGCAGTACTTC
TRBD1	TRBV6-4	few	TRBJ1-2	CASRPGTGGRENGYTF	TGTGCCAGCAGGCCCGGGACAGGGGGCAGGGAAAATGGCTACACCTTC
-	TRBV25-1	-	TRBJ1-6	CASSEGWGYSPLHF	TGTGCCAGCAGTGAAGGCTGGGGCTATTCACCCCTCCACTTT
-	TRBV20-1	-	TRBJ2-7	CSARDLGGTGSYEQYF	TGCAGTGCTAGAGATCTCGGCGGGACCGGCTCCTACGAGCAGTACTTC
TRBD2	TRBV4-3	few	TRBJ2-3	CASSQPPFGSAGLAGGGDTQYF	TGCGCCAGCAGCCAACCACCCTTCGGCTCCGCGGGACTAGCGGGAGGTGGGGATACGCAGTATTTT
-	TRBV6-4	-	TRBJ2-3	CASSERATKDTQYF	TGTGCCAGCAGCGAAAGGGCCACCAAAGATACGCAGTATTTT
TRBD1	TRBV27	few	TRBJ2-7	CASRPGQPSEQYF	TGTGCCAGCAGACCGGGACAGCCTAGCGAGCAGTACTTC
TRBD1	TRBV6-6	-	TRBJ1-1	CASSFGQGPVNTEAFF	TGTGCCAGCAGTTTCGGACAGGGCCCTGTGAACACTGAAGCTTTCTTT
TRBD1	TRBV28	few	TRBJ2-7	CASRSTGYEQYF	TGTGCCAGCAGGTCGACAGGGTACGAGCAGTACTTC
TRBD2	TRBV5-1	-	TRBJ2-3	CASRLAGIEDTQYF	TGCGCCAGCCGGCTAGCGGGGATTGAAGATACGCAGTATTTT
-	TRBV28	-	TRBJ2-4	CASSFGGAIAKNIQYF	TGTGCCAGCAGTTTTGGAGGGGCCATAGCCAAAAACATTCAGTACTTC
TRBD2	TRBV20-1	-	TRBJ2-1	CSASPSSGRSNEQFF	TGCAGTGCCAGCCCATCGAGCGGGAGAAGCAATGAGCAGTTCTTC
-	TRBV4-3	-	TRBJ1-2	CASSHSGDGYTF	TGCGCCAGCAGCCACTCAGGGGATGGCTACACCTTC
-	TRBV5-8	-	TRBJ1-5	CASSLAAGNGIQPQHF	TGTGCCAGCAGCTTGGCCGCGGGTAATGGGATACAGCCCCAGCATTTT
TRBD2	TRBV20-1	-	TRBJ2-1	CSANRLAGGFYNEQFF	TGCAGTGCTAACCGACTAGCGGGGGGGTTCTACAATGAGCAGTTCTTC
-	TRBV7-9	once	TRBJ1-2	CASSLASPVFNYGYTF	TGTGCCAGCAGCTTAGCGAGTCCAGTTTTTAACTATGGCTACACCTTC
TRBD2	TRBV7-2	-	TRBJ2-3	CASSLVGTRLSTDTQYF	TGTGCCAGCAGCTTAGTAGGGACTAGGCTAAGCACAGATACGCAGTATTTT
TRBD2	TRBV7-6	-	TRBJ2-1	CASSRGLAGSEQFF	TGTGCCAGCAGCAGAGGACTAGCGGGATCTGAGCAGTTCTTC
-	TRBV5-1	-	TRBJ1-4	CASSIQGLREKLFF	TGCGCCAGCAGCATACAGGGTCTAAGAGAAAAACTGTTTTTT
TRBD2	TRBV12-3/TRBV12-4	-	TRBJ2-5	CASSTGLAGGRGKTQYF	TGTGCCAGCAGTACAGGACTAGCGGGAGGTCGAGGAAAGACCCAGTACTTC
-	TRBV29-1	-	TRBJ2-7	CSALRAYEQYF	TGCAGCGCCCTAAGAGCCTACGAGCAGTACTTC
-	TRBV12-3/TRBV12-4	-	TRBJ2-5	CASGLREKETQYF	TGTGCCAGCGGTTTAAGGGAAAAAGAGACCCAGTACTTC
TRBD2	TRBV11-2	-	TRBJ2-1	CASSLTSGNQYNEQFF	TGTGCCAGCAGCTTGACTAGCGGGAACCAGTACAATGAGCAGTTCTTC
TRBD2	TRBV20-1	-	TRBJ2-1	CSAPIAGAGYNEQFF	TGCAGTGCGCCGATAGCGGGGGCGGGGTACAATGAGCAGTTCTTC
-	TRBV29-1	-	TRBJ1-1	CSGWRGENTEAFF	TGCAGCGGGTGGAGGGGGGAAAACACTGAAGCTTTCTTT
TRBD2	TRBV12-3/TRBV12-4	-	TRBJ2-1	CTSSHHLTSGDSYNEQFF	TGTACCAGCAGTCACCATCTGACTAGCGGGGACTCCTACAATGAGCAGTTCTTC
TRBD1	TRBV12-3/TRBV12-4	-	TRBJ2-7	CASSTRVRGPYSYNEQYF	TGTGCCAGCAGTACGAGGGTTAGGGGGCCCTACTCCTACAATGAGCAGTACTTC
TRBD1	TRBV6-6	few	TRBJ1-6	CASNHRGSPLHF	TGTGCCAGCAATCACAGGGGCTCACCCCTCCACTTT